The clone carrying this T cell receptor (beta chain) was seen ten or more times. These data are taken from a study of spatial heterogeneity in lung cancer. Time point specified: sample taken at primary tumor resection. Sequencing of whole RNA from tumor, nontumor lung or frozen PBMC involved no sorting. TCRdb passed the 5' RACE reads through MiXCR, listing each CDR3 protein once. The sample lists about 42,000 distinct CDR3 sequences; approximately 6.9% were seen once. Source: PBMCs, taken at surgery. The sequence came from a female donor with early-stage non-small cell lung cancer.

CDR3 DNA sequence: TGTGCCAGCAGCCGGGGACTAAACACCGGGGAGCTGTTTTTT. As protein: CASSRGLNTGELFF. The chain is built from TRBV7-2 and TRBJ2-2; 7 bases line up with TRBD2. From germline, CDR1 is SGHTA and CDR2 FQGNSA. V gave up 5 bases and J gave up 2 bases; unmatched junction bases: 2. The CDR3 has 14 amino acids.